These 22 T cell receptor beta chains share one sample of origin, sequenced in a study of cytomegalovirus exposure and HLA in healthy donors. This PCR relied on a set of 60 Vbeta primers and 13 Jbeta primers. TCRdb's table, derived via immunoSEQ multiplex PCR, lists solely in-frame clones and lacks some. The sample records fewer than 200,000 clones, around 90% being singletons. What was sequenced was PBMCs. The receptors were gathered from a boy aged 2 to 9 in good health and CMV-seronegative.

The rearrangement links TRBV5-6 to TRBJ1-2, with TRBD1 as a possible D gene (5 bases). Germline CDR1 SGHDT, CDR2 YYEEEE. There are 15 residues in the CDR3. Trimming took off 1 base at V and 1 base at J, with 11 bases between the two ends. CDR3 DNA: TGTGCCAGCAGCTTGAGGGGAGGCAATAACTATGGCTACACCTTC. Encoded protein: CASSLRGGNNYGYTF.

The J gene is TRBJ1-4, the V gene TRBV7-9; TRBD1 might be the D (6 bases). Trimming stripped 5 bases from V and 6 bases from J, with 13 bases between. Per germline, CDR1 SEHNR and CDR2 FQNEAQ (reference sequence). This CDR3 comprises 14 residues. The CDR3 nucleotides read TGTGCCAGCAGCAATACAGGGAGGGATGAAAAACTGTTTTTT. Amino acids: CASSNTGRDEKLFF.

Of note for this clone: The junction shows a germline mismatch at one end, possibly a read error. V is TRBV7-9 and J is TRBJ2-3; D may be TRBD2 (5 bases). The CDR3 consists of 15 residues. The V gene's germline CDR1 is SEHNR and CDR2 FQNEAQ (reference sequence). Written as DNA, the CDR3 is TGTGCCAGCATCTTAGGGCTAGCTGTCGCAGATACGCAGTATTTT. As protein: CASILGLAVADTQYF.

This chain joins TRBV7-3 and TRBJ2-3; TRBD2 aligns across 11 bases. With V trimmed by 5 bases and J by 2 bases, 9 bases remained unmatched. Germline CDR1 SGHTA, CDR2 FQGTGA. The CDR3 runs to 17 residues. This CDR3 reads CASSPYGTSGHTDTQYF. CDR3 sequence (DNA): TGTGCCAGCAGCCCGTACGGGACTAGCGGCCACACAGATACGCAGTATTTT.

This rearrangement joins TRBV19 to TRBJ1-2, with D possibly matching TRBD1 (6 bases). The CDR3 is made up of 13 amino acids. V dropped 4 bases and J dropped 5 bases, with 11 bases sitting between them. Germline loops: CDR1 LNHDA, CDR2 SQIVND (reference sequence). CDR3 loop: CASSRGTSYGYTF. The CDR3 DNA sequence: TGTGCCAGTAGTAGGGGGACATCTTATGGCTACACCTTC.

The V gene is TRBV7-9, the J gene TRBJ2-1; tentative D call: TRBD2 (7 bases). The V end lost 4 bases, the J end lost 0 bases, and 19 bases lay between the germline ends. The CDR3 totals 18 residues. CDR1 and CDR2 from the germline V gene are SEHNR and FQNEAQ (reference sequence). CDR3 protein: CASSSRGGGGTSYNEQFF. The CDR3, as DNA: TGTGCCAGCAGCTCCAGGGGCGGGGGTGGGACCTCCTACAATGAGCAGTTCTTC.

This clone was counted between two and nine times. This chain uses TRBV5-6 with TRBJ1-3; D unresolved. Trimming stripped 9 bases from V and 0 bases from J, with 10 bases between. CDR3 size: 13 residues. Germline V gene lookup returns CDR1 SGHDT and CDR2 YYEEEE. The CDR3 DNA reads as TGTGCCACTAGTAGGATCTCTGGAAACACCATATATTTT. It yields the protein CATSRISGNTIYF.

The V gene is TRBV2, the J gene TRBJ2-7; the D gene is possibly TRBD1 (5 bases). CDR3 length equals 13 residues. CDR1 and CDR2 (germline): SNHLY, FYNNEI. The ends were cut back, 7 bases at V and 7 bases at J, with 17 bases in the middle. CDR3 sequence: CASTRTPYGEQYF. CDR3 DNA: TGTGCCAGCACCCGGACACCTTACGGGGAGCAGTACTTC.

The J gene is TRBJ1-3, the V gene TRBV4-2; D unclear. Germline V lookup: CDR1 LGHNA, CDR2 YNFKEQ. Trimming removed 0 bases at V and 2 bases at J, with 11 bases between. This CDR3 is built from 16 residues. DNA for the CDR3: TGTGCCAGCAGCCAAGATAGGAGCGGGACTGGAAACACCATATATTTT. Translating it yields CASSQDRSGTGNTIYF.

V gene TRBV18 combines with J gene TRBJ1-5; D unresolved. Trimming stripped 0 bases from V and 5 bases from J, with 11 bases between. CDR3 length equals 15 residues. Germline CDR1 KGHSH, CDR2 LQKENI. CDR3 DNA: TGTGCCAGCTCACCACCGACGAGGAGTCATCAGCCCCAGCATTTT. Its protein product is CASSPPTRSHQPQHF.

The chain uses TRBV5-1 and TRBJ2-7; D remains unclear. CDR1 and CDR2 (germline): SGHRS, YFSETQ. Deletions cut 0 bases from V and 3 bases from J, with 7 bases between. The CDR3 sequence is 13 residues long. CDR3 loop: CASSLGRFYEQYF. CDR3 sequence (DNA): TGCGCCAGCAGCTTGGGCAGATTCTACGAGCAGTACTTC.

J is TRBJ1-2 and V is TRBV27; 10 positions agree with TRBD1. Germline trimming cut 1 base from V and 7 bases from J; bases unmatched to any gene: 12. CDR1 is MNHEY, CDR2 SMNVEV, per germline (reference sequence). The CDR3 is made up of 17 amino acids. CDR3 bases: TGTGCCAGCAGTTTATTAGGGACAGGGGAATACTCTGGTGGCTACACCTTC. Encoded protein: CASSLLGTGEYSGGYTF.

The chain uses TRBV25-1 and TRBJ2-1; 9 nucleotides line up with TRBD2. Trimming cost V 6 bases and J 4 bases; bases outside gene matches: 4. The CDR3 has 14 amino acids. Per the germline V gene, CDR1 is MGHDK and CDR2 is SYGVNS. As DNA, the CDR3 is TGTGCCAGCAGCACCAGCGGGGGGTACAATGAGCAGTTCTTC. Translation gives CASSTSGGYNEQFF.

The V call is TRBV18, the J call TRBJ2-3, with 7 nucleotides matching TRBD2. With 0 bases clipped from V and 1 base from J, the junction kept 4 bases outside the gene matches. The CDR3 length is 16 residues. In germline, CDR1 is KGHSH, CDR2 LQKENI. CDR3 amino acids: CASSPPLTSGTDTQYF. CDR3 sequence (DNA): TGTGCCAGCTCACCACCGCTAACTAGCGGCACAGATACGCAGTATTTT.

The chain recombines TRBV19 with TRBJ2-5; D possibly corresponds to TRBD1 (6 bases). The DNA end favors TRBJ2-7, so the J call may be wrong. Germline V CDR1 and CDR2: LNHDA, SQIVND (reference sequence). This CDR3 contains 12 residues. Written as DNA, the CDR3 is TGTGCCAGTAGTATGAGGGGGTACGAGCAGTACTTC. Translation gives CASSMRGYEQYF.

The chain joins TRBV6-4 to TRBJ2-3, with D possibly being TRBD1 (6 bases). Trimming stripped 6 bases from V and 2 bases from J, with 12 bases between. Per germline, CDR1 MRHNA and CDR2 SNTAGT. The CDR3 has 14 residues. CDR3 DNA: TGTGCCAGCAGGCAACAGGGAGACACAGATACGCAGTATTTT. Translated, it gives CASRQQGDTDTQYF.

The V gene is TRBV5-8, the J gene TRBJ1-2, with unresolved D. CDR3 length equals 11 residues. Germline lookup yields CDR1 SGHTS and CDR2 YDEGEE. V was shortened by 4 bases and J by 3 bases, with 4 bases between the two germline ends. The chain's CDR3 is CASSRDYGYTF. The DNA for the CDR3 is TGTGCCAGCAGCCGGGACTATGGCTACACCTTC. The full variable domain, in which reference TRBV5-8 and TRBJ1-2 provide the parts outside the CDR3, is EAGVTQSPTHLIKTRGQQATLRCSPISGHTSVYWYQQALGLGLQFLLWYDEGEERNRGNFPPRFSGRQFPNYSSELNVNALELEDSALYLCASSRDYGYTFGSGTRLTVV.

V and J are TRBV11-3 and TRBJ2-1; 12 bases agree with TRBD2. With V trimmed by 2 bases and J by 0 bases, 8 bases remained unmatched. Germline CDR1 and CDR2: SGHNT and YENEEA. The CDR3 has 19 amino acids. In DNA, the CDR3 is TGTGCCAGCAGCTTAAGGGCTAGCGGGGGGGGCCTCTCCTACAATGAGCAGTTCTTC. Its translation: CASSLRASGGGLSYNEQFF.

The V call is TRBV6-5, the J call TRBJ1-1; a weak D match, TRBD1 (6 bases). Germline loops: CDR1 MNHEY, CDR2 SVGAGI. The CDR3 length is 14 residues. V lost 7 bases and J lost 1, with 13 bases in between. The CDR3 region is CASTRETGNTEAFF. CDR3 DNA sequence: TGTGCCAGCACCCGAGAGACAGGGAACACTGAAGCTTTCTTT.

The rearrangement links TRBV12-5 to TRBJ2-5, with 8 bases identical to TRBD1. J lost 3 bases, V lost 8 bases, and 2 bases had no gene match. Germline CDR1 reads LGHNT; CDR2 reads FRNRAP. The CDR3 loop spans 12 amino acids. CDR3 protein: CASSDREETQYF. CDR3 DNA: TGTGCTAGTTCGGACAGGGAAGAGACCCAGTACTTC.

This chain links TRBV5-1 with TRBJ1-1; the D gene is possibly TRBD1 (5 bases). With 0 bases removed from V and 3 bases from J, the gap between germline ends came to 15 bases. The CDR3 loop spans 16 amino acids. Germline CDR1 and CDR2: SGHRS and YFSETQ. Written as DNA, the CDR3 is TGCGCCAGCAGCTTGGCAGGGAATTCTGCAGACACTGAAGCTTTCTTT. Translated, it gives CASSLAGNSADTEAFF.

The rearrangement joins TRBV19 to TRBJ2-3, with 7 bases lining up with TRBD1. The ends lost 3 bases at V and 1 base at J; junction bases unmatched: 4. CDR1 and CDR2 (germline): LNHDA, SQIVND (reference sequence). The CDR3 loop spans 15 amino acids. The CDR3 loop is CASSIEGARTDTQYF. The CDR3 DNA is TGTGCCAGTAGTATTGAGGGGGCGCGCACAGATACGCAGTATTTT.